This TCR beta chain comes out of a study of T-cell memory formation after mild COVID-19. Study at large: Largely, TCR clusters stayed within a single donor. Study-wide results and limits: Some SARS-CoV-2-responding clones were already detected in memory before infection. Clones that contracted from day 15 to 85 were balanced CD4/CD8, while later expanders leaned CD4+.

With 4 bases removed from V and 6 bases from J, the gap between germline ends came to 9 bases. Germline CDR1 is PRHDT and CDR2 is FYEKMQ (reference sequence). The CDR3 is made up of 12 amino acids. Comments on this clonotype: The antigen remains unidentified.

TCR alpha and TCR beta cDNA libraries carrying sample barcodes and UMIs came from 5'RACE with constant-segment primers. TCRdb recomputed calls from the 5' RACE reads with MiXCR, one row per CDR3 protein. The table records hundreds of thousands of distinct CDR3 sequences, roughly 22% of them present only once. The sequencing sample was made of PBMCs or a T cell subset sorted from them (not recorded which). V is TRBV13 and J is TRBJ1-2; tentative D call: TRBD1 (6 bases). This receptor was identified in an adult woman who had mild COVID-19 (a few samples of this study predate the infection). Cell type and time point are not known. Here the CDR3 DNA reads TGTGCCAGCAGCTACAGGGACAATGGCTACACCTTC. Translation: CASSYRDNGYTF. Full variable domain (missing parts from reference TRBV13 and TRBJ1-2): AAGVIQSPRHLIKEKRETATLKCYPIPRHDTVYWYQQGPGQDPQFLISFYEKMQSDKGSIPDRFSAQQFSDYHSELNMSSLELGDSALYFCASSYRDNGYTFGSGTRLTVV.